This T cell receptor (beta chain) appears in the sequencing data of a study of post-analysis software for immune sequencing data. General study findings and limits: Patients had higher frequencies than controls of about 5 TRBV segments, including TRBV5-6, TRBV5-1 and TRBV20-1. People with multiple sclerosis had a significantly lower normalized Chao1 diversity than controls did.

Per germline, CDR1 SQVTM and CDR2 ANQGSEA. V dropped 6 bases and J dropped 9; count of bases not matched to a gene: 4. This CDR3 has 13 residues. This clonotype was seen a handful of times. Its antigen is unknown. Included in the TCR beta cDNA libraries were unique molecular identifiers. TCRdb passed the PCR reads through MiXCR, listing each CDR3 protein once. This sample has approximately 770,000 distinct CDR3 sequences; around 42% occur once, and the top ten carry over 4.5%. Sequencing was carried out using blood. The receptor was isolated from a girl aged 10-17 years with multiple sclerosis. The chain carries TRBV29-1 and TRBJ2-1; TRBD2 agrees at 14 bases. Written as DNA, the CDR3 is TGCAGCGTCGGACTAGCGGGAGGACTTGAGCAGTTCTTC. Translation gives CSVGLAGGLEQFF.